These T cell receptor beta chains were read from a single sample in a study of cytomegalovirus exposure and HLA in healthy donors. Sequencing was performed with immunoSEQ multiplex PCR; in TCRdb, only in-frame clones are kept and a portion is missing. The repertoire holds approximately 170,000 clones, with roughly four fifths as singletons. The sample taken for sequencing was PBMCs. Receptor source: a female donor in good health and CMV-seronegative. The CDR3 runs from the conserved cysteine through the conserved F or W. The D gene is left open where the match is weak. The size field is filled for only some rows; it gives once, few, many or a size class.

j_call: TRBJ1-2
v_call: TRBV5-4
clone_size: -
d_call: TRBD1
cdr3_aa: CASSSDRGYGYTF
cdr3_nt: TGTGCCAGCAGCTCGGACAGGGGTTATGGCTACACCTTC

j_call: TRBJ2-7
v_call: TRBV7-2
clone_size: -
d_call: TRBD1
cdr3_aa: CASSLAGTGGLYEQYF
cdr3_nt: TGTGCCAGCAGCTTAGCGGGGACAGGGGGACTCTACGAGCAGTACTTC

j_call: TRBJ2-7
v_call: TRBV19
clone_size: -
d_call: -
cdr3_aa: CASGPQGNEQYF
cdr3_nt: TGTGCCAGTGGGCCCCAGGGCAACGAGCAGTACTTC

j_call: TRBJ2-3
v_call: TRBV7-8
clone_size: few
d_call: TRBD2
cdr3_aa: CASSIWEGGRASLDTQYF
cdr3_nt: TGTGCCAGCAGCATCTGGGAGGGAGGGCGGGCTAGCCTAGATACGCAGTATTTT

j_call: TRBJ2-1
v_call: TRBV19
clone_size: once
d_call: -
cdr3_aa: CASSADYRVYNEQFF
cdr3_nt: TGTGCCAGTAGTGCCGATTACAGGGTTTACAATGAGCAGTTCTTC

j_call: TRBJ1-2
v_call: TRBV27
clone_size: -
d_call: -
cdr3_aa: CASSPLGGNYGYTF
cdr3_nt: TGTGCCAGCAGCCCCTTGGGCGGGAACTATGGCTACACCTTC

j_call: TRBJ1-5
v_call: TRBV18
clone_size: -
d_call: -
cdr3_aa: CASSPGDNQPQHF
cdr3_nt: TGTGCCAGCTCACCGGGAGACAATCAGCCCCAGCATTTT

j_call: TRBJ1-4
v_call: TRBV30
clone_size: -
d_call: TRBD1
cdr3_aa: CAWSVNRGLAEKLFF
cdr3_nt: TGTGCCTGGAGTGTAAACAGGGGATTGGCGGAAAAACTGTTTTTT

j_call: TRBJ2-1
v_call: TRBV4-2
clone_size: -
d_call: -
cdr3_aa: CASSQDLSGGTYNEQFF
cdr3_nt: TGTGCCAGCAGCCAAGATTTATCAGGGGGGACATACAATGAGCAGTTCTTC

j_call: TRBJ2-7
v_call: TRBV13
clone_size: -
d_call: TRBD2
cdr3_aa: CASSLGGGGYEQYF
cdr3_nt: TGTGCCAGCAGCTTAGGGGGGGGAGGGTACGAGCAGTACTTC

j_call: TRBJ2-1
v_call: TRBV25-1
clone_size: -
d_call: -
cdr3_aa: CASRQSQGRAQENEQFF
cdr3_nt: TGTGCCAGCAGACAATCCCAGGGCAGGGCACAGGAGAATGAGCAGTTCTTC

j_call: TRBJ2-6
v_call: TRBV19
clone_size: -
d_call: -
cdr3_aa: CASSILYAGGAVLYGANVLTF
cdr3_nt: TGTGCCAGTAGTATATTATACGCCGGAGGGGCCGTTCTTTATGGGGCCAACGTCCTGACTTTC

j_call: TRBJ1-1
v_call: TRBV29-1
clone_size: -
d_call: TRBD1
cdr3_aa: CSVVGKRQGVNTEAFF
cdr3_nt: TGCAGCGTTGTAGGGAAACGACAGGGAGTGAACACTGAAGCTTTCTTT

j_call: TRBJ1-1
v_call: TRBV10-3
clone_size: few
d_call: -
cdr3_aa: CAISDGRSTEAFF
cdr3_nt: TGTGCCATCAGTGATGGCAGATCCACTGAAGCTTTCTTT

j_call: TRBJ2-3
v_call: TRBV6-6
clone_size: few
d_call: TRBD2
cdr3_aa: CASSFGGSTDTQYF
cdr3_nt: TGTGCCAGCAGTTTCGGGGGGTCCACAGATACGCAGTATTTT

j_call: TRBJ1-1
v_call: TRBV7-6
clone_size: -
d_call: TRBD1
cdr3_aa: CASSEDRGTEAFF
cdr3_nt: TGTGCCAGCAGCGAGGACAGGGGCACTGAAGCTTTCTTT